A single sample is the source of the 5 T cell receptor beta chains below, sequenced in a study of blood T cell repertoires in COVID-19. Assay used: immunoSEQ multiplex PCR; TCRdb lists only in-frame clones, some missing. The table has tens of thousands of clones, roughly 70% seen once. Sequencing used peripheral blood. These receptors were collected from an older man with acute or convalescent COVID-19.

This chain joins TRBV2 and TRBJ2-5; 7 bases map to TRBD2. The CDR3 has 15 amino acids. The V gene's germline CDR1 is SNHLY and CDR2 FYNNEI. V lost 7 bases and J lost 0; bases outside the gene matches: 8. The CDR3 sequence is CASIQRAGHQETQYF. The DNA for the CDR3 is TGTGCCAGCATTCAACGAGCGGGACACCAAGAGACCCAGTACTTC.

The chain is built from TRBV11-1 and TRBJ1-2; 7 bases match TRBD1. The V gene's germline CDR1 is SGHAT and CDR2 FQDESV (reference sequence). The CDR3 is 15 amino acids. V lost 5 bases to trimming and J lost 4 bases; unmatched junction nucleotides: 10. The CDR3 protein is CASSPGQDQAYGYTF. The DNA for the CDR3 is TGTGCCAGCAGCCCCGGACAGGATCAAGCCTATGGCTACACCTTC.

V gene TRBV28 combines with J gene TRBJ2-2, with TRBD2 identical over 7 bases. Germline trimming cut 7 bases from V and 7 bases from J; bases unmatched to any gene: 15. Germline V CDR1 and CDR2: MDHEN, SYDVKM. This CDR3 contains 16 residues. The chain's CDR3 is CASKAPWAGEGGELFF. The CDR3 coding sequence is TGTGCCAGCAAGGCACCCTGGGCGGGAGAGGGCGGGGAGCTGTTTTTT. The full variable domain, completed using reference TRBV28 and TRBJ2-2, is DVKVTQSSRYLVKRTGEKVFLECVQDMDHENMFWYRQDPGLGLRLIYFSYDVKMKEKGDIPEGYSVSREKKERFSLILESASTNQTSMYLCASKAPWAGEGGELFFGEGSRLTVL.

This clone was seen a handful of times. This chain uses TRBV6-5 with TRBJ1-4; a possible D gene is TRBD1 (6 bases). CDR3 length equals 15 residues. The germline CDR1 and CDR2 sequences are MNHEY and SVGAGI. V dropped 5 bases and J dropped 3 bases, with 13 bases sitting between them. CDR3 in amino acids: CASSPTGSPNEKLFF. The DNA of the CDR3 is TGTGCCAGCAGTCCAACAGGGTCACCTAATGAAAAACTGTTTTTT.

V is TRBV18 and J is TRBJ1-5, with D perhaps TRBD1 (5 bases). Per the germline V gene, CDR1 is KGHSH and CDR2 is LQKENI. Deletions cut 6 bases from V and 0 bases from J, with 9 bases between. This CDR3 spans 14 amino acids. The CDR3 nucleotides read TGTGCCAGCTCCGACAGTAATAGCAATCAGCCCCAGCATTTT. It codes for CASSDSNSNQPQHF. Filled out from reference TRBV18 and TRBJ1-5, the complete variable domain reads NAGVMQNPRHLVRRRGQEARLRCSPMKGHSHVYWYRQLPEEGLKFMVYLQKENIIDESGMPKERFSAEFPKEGPSILRIQQVVRGDSAAYFCASSDSNSNQPQHFGDGTRLSIL.